This passage covers 10 T cell receptor beta chains from one sample sequenced in a study of CD8+CD57+ T cells in acquired aplastic anemia. Genomic DNA, serving as template, underwent TCR beta VDJ and CDR3 profiling. TCRdb fed the reads into MiXCR, producing one record per CDR3 protein. Among 150,000 to 200,000 distinct CDR3 sequences listed, around 40% were seen once. The sample consisted of sorted CD4+, CD8+, or CD8+CD57+ T cells (not recorded which) from PBMCs. The source of these receptors is a human donor in good health.

This clonotype was counted ten times or more. The genes are TRBV7-2 and TRBJ1-3, with a possible D match to TRBD1 (5 bases). CDR3 length: 16 amino acids. The V and J ends lost 1 base and 0 bases respectively, with 10 bases between them. Germline V gene sequence: CDR1 SGHTA, CDR2 FQGNSA. The CDR3 is CASSLVGAYSGNTIYF. As DNA, the CDR3 is TGTGCCAGCAGCTTAGTAGGGGCATACTCTGGAAACACCATATATTTT.

The CDR3 protein is CASSVGIGQSDTQYF. CDR3 in DNA: TGTGCCAGCAGCGTGGGCATCGGACAGTCAGATACGCAGTATTTT. The V and J genes are TRBV9 and TRBJ2-3; TRBD1 is a possible D gene (6 bases). CDR1 is SGDLS, CDR2 YYNGEE, per germline. The germline V and J ends were trimmed by 2 bases and 4 bases, with 14 bases remaining between them. The CDR3 length is 15 residues.

The chain recombines TRBV7-6 with TRBJ2-1; 11 bases match TRBD2. The CDR3 totals 18 residues. CDR1 SGHVS and CDR2 FNYEAQ come from the germline V gene. V trimming: 3 bases; J trimming: 0 bases; junction bases outside the gene matches: 7. CDR3 DNA: TGTGCCAGCAGCTTCCTCGGGACTAGCGGTAGCTCCTACAATGAGCAGTTCTTC. Translated: CASSFLGTSGSSYNEQFF. The full variable domain, with the rest looked up from reference TRBV7-6 and TRBJ2-1, is GAGVSQSPRYKVTKRGQDVALRCDPISGHVSLYWYRQALGQGPEFLTYFNYEAQQDKSGLPNDRFSAERPEGSISTLTIQRTEQRDSAMYRCASSFLGTSGSSYNEQFFGPGTRLTVL.

CDR3 in DNA: TGTGCCAGCAGCGCCCTAGCGGGGGGGAACAATGAGCAGTTCTTC. Translation: CASSALAGGNNEQFF. The chain is built from TRBV4-2 and TRBJ2-1; 12 bases fit TRBD2. Germline V gene data show CDR1 as LGHNA and CDR2 as YNFKEQ. CDR3 length: 15 residues. Losses at the gene ends were 5 bases for V and 5 bases for J; bases not matched to a gene: 4.

Points on this clonotype: This may stem from a read error, because a much larger clone lies one nucleotide away. The gene calls are TRBV19 and TRBJ2-1, with 8 bases fitting TRBD2. The CDR3 covers 15 residues. CDR1 and CDR2 from the germline V gene are LNHDA and SQIVND (reference sequence). Trimming at V came to 5 bases and at J to 3 bases, leaving 6 bases not matched to a gene. The CDR3 is CASSSPGGGYNEQFF. CDR3 DNA: TGTGCCAGTAGTTCCCCCGGGGGGGGCTACAATGAGCAGTTCTTC.

This clonotype was detected many times. This CDR3 is CASSGTNEQFF. The CDR3 DNA follows: TGTGCCAGCAGTGGTACCAATGAGCAGTTCTTC. The V call is TRBV25-1, the J call TRBJ2-1; D is unclear. The CDR3 runs 11 residues. Germline V gives CDR1 MGHDK, CDR2 SYGVNS. The V end lost 4 bases, the J end lost 6 bases, and 4 bases lay between the germline ends.

This sequence joins TRBV9 and TRBJ1-2; unclear D gene. Germline V CDR1 and CDR2: SGDLS, YYNGEE. The CDR3 runs to 13 residues. The V and J ends lost 0 bases and 2 bases respectively, with 5 bases between them. The CDR3: CASSVESNYGYTF. CDR3 DNA: TGTGCCAGCAGCGTAGAGTCAAACTATGGCTACACCTTC.

This clonotype is a singleton in its sample. The rearrangement uses TRBV20-1 and TRBJ1-1, with unresolved D. CDR3 length: 14 amino acids. The V end lost 1 base, the J end lost 0 bases, and 9 bases lay between the germline ends. Germline V lookup: CDR1 DFQATT, CDR2 SNEGSKA (reference sequence). CDR3 coding DNA: TGCAGTGCTAGAGGAGGGCGCATGAACACTGAAGCTTTCTTT. This codes for CSARGGRMNTEAFF.

V is TRBV29-1 and J is TRBJ1-1; D ambiguous. Germline V lookup: CDR1 SQVTM, CDR2 ANQGSEA. The CDR3 contains 11 residues. Trimming removed 1 base at V and 7 bases at J, with 7 bases between. As DNA, the CDR3 is TGCAGCGTTGAAGCGGACGTTGAAGCTTTCTTT. Its translation is CSVEADVEAFF.

In this sample, this clonotype turned up once. V gene TRBV20-1 combines with J gene TRBJ2-7; no definite D call. This CDR3 is built from 14 residues. The V end lost 0 bases, the J end lost 3 bases, and 12 bases lay between the germline ends. CDR1 and CDR2 from the germline V gene are DFQATT and SNEGSKA (reference sequence). CDR3 region: CSARDPQADYEQYF. For the CDR3, the DNA is TGCAGTGCTAGAGATCCGCAGGCTGACTACGAGCAGTACTTC.